These T cell receptor beta chains were read from a single sample in a study of blood T cell repertoires in COVID-19. The protocol was immunoSEQ multiplex PCR, while the TCRdb copy is restricted to in-frame clones and leaves out a portion. This table has roughly 74,000 clones, around 90% appearing once. The specimen sequenced was peripheral blood. These receptors were collected from a woman aged 80 or older with active or convalescent COVID-19. CDR3s include the opening cysteine and the closing phenylalanine or tryptophan. The order of the fields is clone size, V gene, CDR3 length, J gene, D gene, CDR3 protein, CDR3 DNA. A D gene is named only where the DNA matches it firmly. Clone size appears in some rows only: once, few, many, or a class for an expanded clone.

-	TRBV4-3	18	TRBJ2-5	-	CASSQGGQAANLQETQYF	TGCGCCAGCAGCCAAGGGGGGCAAGCGGCTAACCTCCAAGAGACCCAGTACTTC
-	TRBV7-9	12	TRBJ1-6	-	CASSPLNSPLHF	TGTGCCAGCAGCCCCCTTAATTCACCCCTCCACTTT
-	TRBV2	16	TRBJ1-6	-	CASSIQGSSYNSPLHF	TGTGCCAGCAGTATACAGGGCTCGTCCTATAATTCACCCCTCCACTTT
-	TRBV7-2	14	TRBJ1-1	-	CASSLYSSNTEAFF	TGTGCCAGCAGCTTGTACAGTTCGAACACTGAAGCTTTCTTT
few	TRBV19	18	TRBJ2-3	-	CASSIKGHSMISTDTQYF	TGTGCCAGTAGTATAAAGGGACATTCTATGATTAGCACAGATACGCAGTATTTT
once	TRBV5-1	16	TRBJ2-3	TRBD2	CASSLGGGLNTDTQYF	TGCGCCAGCAGCTTGGGCGGGGGACTGAACACAGATACGCAGTATTTT
-	TRBV5-5	14	TRBJ2-5	TRBD1	CASSTGQGVETQYF	TGTGCCAGCAGCACCGGACAGGGAGTAGAGACCCAGTACTTC
-	TRBV5-8	10	TRBJ2-7	-	CASSTFEQYF	TGTGCCAGCAGCACATTCGAGCAGTACTTC
-	TRBV6-1	15	TRBJ1-2	TRBD1	CASSENPGGMGGYTF	TGTGCCAGCAGTGAAAACCCAGGGGGCATGGGAGGCTACACCTTC
-	TRBV5-1	14	TRBJ1-1	-	CASSLDRGNTEAFF	TGCGCCAGCAGCTTGGATCGGGGGAACACTGAAGCTTTCTTT
few	TRBV12-3/TRBV12-4	12	TRBJ1-2	-	CASSSTGYGYTF	TGTGCCAGCAGCTCTACAGGGTATGGCTACACCTTC
-	TRBV6-5	14	TRBJ1-6	-	CASSYSRTEAPLHF	TGTGCCAGCAGTTACAGCCGGACGGAGGCACCCCTCCACTTT
-	TRBV5-5	13	TRBJ2-7	-	CASSPRTVYEQYF	TGTGCCAGCAGCCCTAGGACAGTTTACGAGCAGTACTTC
-	TRBV4-3	17	TRBJ1-2	-	CASSPQVGRWATIGYTF	TGCGCCAGCAGCCCGCAGGTGGGCAGGTGGGCGACCATCGGCTACACCTTC
-	TRBV27	14	TRBJ1-4	-	CASSLSRPSEKLFF	TGTGCCAGCAGTTTATCCAGGCCCAGTGAAAAACTGTTTTTT
-	TRBV3-1/TRBV3-2	15	TRBJ2-1	TRBD2	CASSHSGNPLNEQFF	TGTGCCAGCAGCCATAGCGGGAACCCCCTCAATGAGCAGTTCTTC
once	TRBV7-2	16	TRBJ2-1	-	CASSPHLRSSYNEQFF	TGTGCCAGCAGTCCACACCTACGGAGCTCCTACAATGAGCAGTTCTTC
-	TRBV5-1	14	TRBJ2-7	-	CASSSPSGGYEQYF	TGCGCCAGCAGCTCCCCTTCCGGGGGCTACGAGCAGTACTTC
-	TRBV19	12	TRBJ1-4	-	CASSIPAARLFF	TGTGCCAGTAGTATACCGGCCGCGAGGCTGTTTTTT
-	TRBV5-1	15	TRBJ1-2	-	CASSLGGGDSYGYTF	TGCGCCAGCAGCTTGGGAGGAGGGGACTCTTATGGCTACACCTTC
few	TRBV6-1	15	TRBJ2-7	-	CASSESGTGYYEQYF	TGTGCCAGCAGTGAATCAGGGACTGGGTACTACGAGCAGTACTTC
-	TRBV5-1	13	TRBJ2-1	-	CASSFIQGNEQFF	TGCGCCAGCAGCTTCATACAGGGCAATGAGCAGTTCTTC
-	TRBV5-1	14	TRBJ2-4	TRBD2	CASSLFGGINIQYF	TGCGCCAGCAGCTTGTTCGGGGGGATAAACATTCAGTACTTC
-	TRBV5-8	15	TRBJ1-5	TRBD1	CASSQGQFYNQPQHF	TGTGCCAGCAGCCAGGGACAGTTCTACAATCAGCCCCAGCATTTT
-	TRBV4-3	14	TRBJ2-2	-	CASRRRGGTGELFF	TGCGCCAGCAGGCGCAGGGGCGGCACCGGGGAGCTGTTTTTT
-	TRBV19	13	TRBJ1-2	TRBD1	CASSGQGAYGYTF	TGTGCCAGTAGTGGTCAGGGGGCCTATGGCTACACCTTC
-	TRBV6-1	18	TRBJ2-1	TRBD2	CASSDRGLLAGEHNEQFF	TGTGCCAGCAGTGACCGGGGTCTACTAGCGGGAGAACACAATGAGCAGTTCTTC